The clone carrying this T cell receptor beta chain came up once. The data belong to a study of cytomegalovirus exposure and HLA in healthy donors. V lost 1 base to trimming and J lost 8 bases, with 15 bases between them. The CDR3 length is 15 residues. Germline lookup yields CDR1 LGHNA and CDR2 YSLEER. Here immunoSEQ multiplex PCR was the method, and the copy in TCRdb shows in-frame clones only, minus some. The data contain about 73,000 clones, around 95% of them singletons. This receptor was identified in a young man in good health and CMV-seronegative. Sequences were obtained from PBMCs. V usage is TRBV4-3 and J usage is TRBJ1-3; D is unclear. The CDR3 loop reads CASSQAITVTDTIYF. CDR3 in DNA: TGCGCCAGCAGCCAAGCAATAACCGTAACGGACACCATATATTTT.